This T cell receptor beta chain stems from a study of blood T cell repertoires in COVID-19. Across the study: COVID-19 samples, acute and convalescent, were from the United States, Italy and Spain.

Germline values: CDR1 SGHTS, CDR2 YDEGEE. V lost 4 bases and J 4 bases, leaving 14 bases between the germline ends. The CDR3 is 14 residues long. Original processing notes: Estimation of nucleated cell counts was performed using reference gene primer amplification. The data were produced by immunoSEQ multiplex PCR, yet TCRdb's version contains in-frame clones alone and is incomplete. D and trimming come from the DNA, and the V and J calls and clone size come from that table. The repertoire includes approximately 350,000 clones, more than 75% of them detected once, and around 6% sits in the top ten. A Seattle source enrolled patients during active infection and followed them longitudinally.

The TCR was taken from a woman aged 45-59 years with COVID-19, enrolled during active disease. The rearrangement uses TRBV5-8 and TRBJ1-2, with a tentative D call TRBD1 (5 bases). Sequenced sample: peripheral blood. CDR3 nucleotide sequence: TGTGCCAGCAGCCTTGGACAACTCGGCTATGGCTACACCTTC. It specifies CASSLGQLGYGYTF. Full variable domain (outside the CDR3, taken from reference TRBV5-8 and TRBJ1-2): EAGVTQSPTHLIKTRGQQATLRCSPISGHTSVYWYQQALGLGLQFLLWYDEGEERNRGNFPPRFSGRQFPNYSSELNVNALELEDSALYLCASSLGQLGYGYTFGSGTRLTVV.